This TCR beta chain was captured by sequencing in a study of glioma-infiltrating T cells (dated by TCRdb to between 2015 and 2016). About the study as a whole: The study sequenced TCR alpha- and beta-chain repertoires from glioma tissue, from non-neoplastic brain tissue and from matched peripheral blood mononuclear cells. Each tissue-infiltrating repertoire was compared with the same patient's peripheral blood repertoire to measure divergence between tissue and blood T-cell populations. The paired cohort was made up of three low-grade glioma patients, about 8 primary glioblastoma patients and three non-glioma patients who contributed non-neoplastic brain tissue.

This clonotype has ten or more counts. Its binding antigen is unknown. No per-base quality is available; no much larger clone lies one base away. The iRepertoire nested amplicon-rescue multiplex PCR (arm-PCR) platform was used to amplify TCR alpha and beta CDR3 regions from RNA. The input for one-step reverse transcription and amplification was roughly 95-400 ng of tissue mRNA or PBMC total RNA. Following bead purification, Illumina adapters were added by a secondary multiplex PCR, and libraries between 200 and 400 bp were gel-purified. The libraries contained internal 6-nucleotide barcodes that were used for demultiplexing. Libraries were sequenced on an Illumina MiSeq with 2x220 or 2x250 nucleotide paired-end reads. Turning to the authors' computational methods: Paired reads were merged using FLASH 1.2.11 and aligned with BWA-MEM to the GRCh37 human genome, and TRA and TRB reads were then extracted. An IMGT-derived reference of cassette sequences and CDR3 motifs, with pseudogenes included, was used for V and J assignment. Reads were translated in three frames, and productive CDR3s were defined by a C…FGXG motif without stop codons. A clonotype was defined as a unique combination of a V-J cassette pair and a CDR3 amino acid sequence. Reads were filtered by Hamming distance, with the threshold set by the sequence error rate of each sample in mapped regions. Clones were called with MiXCR by TCRdb after fastp trimmed the public reads at Q25, and only in-frame beta chains were retained. Each record represents a unique CDR3 protein, reported with the most common genes and DNA among its rows. The authors' filters were not applied to this entry. For this sample the table gives some 130,000 distinct CDR3 sequences, of which roughly a quarter were detected only once. Under 35% of the sample belongs to the ten largest clones.

Deletion took 6 bases off V and 9 bases off J, with a span of 12 bases between the germline ends. CDR1 and CDR2 are drawn from the germline V gene: MNHNS, SASEGT. The CDR3 measures 12 amino acids from cysteine to phenylalanine. Kept here is only the CDR3 DNA, which spans 36 bases and is read in frame from base 1. The paper's findings and limits, for the study overall: Group comparisons rested on small numbers: three non-neoplastic, three low-grade glioma and several glioblastoma patients. Very few CDR3 sequences were shared between tissue and blood, attributed to high CDR3 diversity and limited sampling. VJ-independent divergence between tissue and blood was lower than expected in non-neoplastic patients but higher than expected in all gliomas, particularly low-grade gliomas.

This sequence originates from a human donor with low-grade glioma or glioblastoma, undergoing nonglioma brain surgery, or in good health (not recorded which). The sequencing input was glioma tissue, nonneoplastic brain tissue, or PBMCs (not recorded which). The chain uses TRBV6-1 and TRBJ1-5; the D region possibly corresponds to TRBD1 (6 bases align). For the CDR3, the sequence is CASRTGGLPQHF. The nucleotide sequence reads TGTGCCAGCAGGACAGGAGGGCTGCCCCAGCATTTT.